A single sample is the source of the 27 T cell receptor beta chains below, sequenced in a study of blood T cells in healthy people across ages. Sample-barcoded 5' priming and a J-beta primer mix drove a second PCR of roughly 6 to 12 cycles. TCRdb redid the calling of the 5' RACE reads with MiXCR, one entry per CDR3 protein. The data show nearly 800,000 distinct CDR3 sequences, with approximately 53% seen just once and roughly 24% held by the top ten. Sequencing input: blood. These receptors were taken from a man aged 35-49 years in good health.

V gene TRBV7-9 combines with J gene TRBJ1-2; D not resolved. Germline V gene data show CDR1 as SEHNR and CDR2 as FQNEAQ (reference sequence). Trimming left V 5 bases short and J 5 bases short, with 27 bases between. The CDR3 length is 18 residues. The CDR3 loop is CASSPLGSGAVPKYGYTF. CDR3 bases: TGTGCCAGCAGCCCACTGGGTTCGGGAGCCGTCCCCAAATATGGCTACACCTTC.

V is TRBV29-1 and J is TRBJ2-2; perhaps TRBD2 as D (5 bases). The germline V gene has CDR1 SQVTM and CDR2 ANQGSEA. Trimming cost V 0 bases and J 7 bases, with 9 bases left between them. The CDR3 runs 13 residues. The CDR3 loop reads CSVEDPGNGELFF. CDR3 in DNA: TGCAGCGTTGAAGATCCCGGGAACGGGGAGCTGTTTTTT.

The chain recombines TRBV10-3 with TRBJ2-1; 8 bases agree with TRBD1. The CDR3 is made up of 14 amino acids. The germline CDR1 and CDR2 sequences are ENHRY and SYGVKD. V dropped 7 bases and J dropped 3; count of bases not matched to a gene: 5. As DNA, the CDR3 is TGTGCCATCACGCAGGGGGCTATCTACAATGAGCAGTTCTTC. It encodes CAITQGAIYNEQFF.

This clonotype was seen a few times. The CDR3 region is CASSQDARVQETQYF. The CDR3 DNA reads as TGCGCCAGCAGCCAAGATGCGAGGGTGCAAGAGACCCAGTACTTC. The rearrangement joins TRBV4-1 to TRBJ2-5; a possible D gene is TRBD2 (5 bases). Deletions cut 0 bases from V and 2 bases from J, with 10 bases between. CDR1 and CDR2 (germline): MGHRA, YSYEKL. This CDR3 is built from 15 residues.

For this clonotype: The junction does not match germline at one end; this may be a read error. This chain connects TRBV27 to TRBJ2-5, with TRBD1 matching 7 bases. Per the germline V gene, CDR1 is MNHEY and CDR2 is SMNVEV (reference sequence). The CDR3 consists of 15 residues. In nucleotides, the CDR3 is TGTGCCAGCAGTCCCCGGGACAGCCACCAGGAGACCCAGTACTTC. It specifies CASSPRDSHQETQYF.

This rearrangement joins TRBV12-3 or TRBV12-4 to TRBJ1-1; no reliable D call. Trimming left V 3 bases short and J 1 base short, with 9 bases between. This CDR3 region has 14 residues. This CDR3 is CASSFNGKNTEAFF. The CDR3 nucleotides read TGTGCCAGCAGTTTTAACGGGAAGAACACTGAAGCTTTCTTT.

The J gene is TRBJ1-1, the V gene TRBV6-2 or TRBV6-3; D remains ambiguous. Germline values: CDR1 MNHEY, CDR2 SVGEGT. V was pared by 2 bases and J by 2 bases, with 9 bases between. This CDR3 is built from 14 residues. The CDR3 sequence: CASSYGRRNTEAFF. CDR3 DNA sequence: TGTGCCAGCAGTTACGGCAGGCGAAACACTGAAGCTTTCTTT.

V and J are TRBV7-3 and TRBJ2-1; perhaps TRBD1 as D (6 bases). The length of the CDR3 is 16 residues. The germline V and J ends were trimmed by 5 bases and 7 bases, with 21 bases remaining between them. Looked up from germline, CDR1 is SGHTA and CDR2 is FQGTGA. The CDR3 region is CASSPVSGATQNEQFF. As DNA, the CDR3 is TGTGCCAGCAGCCCGGTGTCAGGGGCGACCCAGAATGAGCAGTTCTTC.

J is TRBJ2-1 and V is TRBV5-1; D possibly corresponds to TRBD2 (7 bases). Germline values: CDR1 SGHRS, CDR2 YFSETQ. Trimming pared 4 bases from V and 6 bases from J, leaving 14 bases between. CDR3 length equals 14 residues. The CDR3 is CASSGGGPGNEQFF. The CDR3 nucleotides are TGCGCCAGCAGCGGGGGGGGCCCCGGCAATGAGCAGTTCTTC.

The V call is TRBV5-1, the J call TRBJ2-5, with 8 bases fitting TRBD1. The last part of the DNA fits TRBJ2-7 better; the J call may be wrong. Per the germline V gene, CDR1 is SGHRS and CDR2 is YFSETQ. The CDR3 extends over 13 amino acids. The CDR3 loop is CASSLETGVEQYF. The CDR3, as DNA: TGCGCCAGCAGCTTGGAGACAGGGGTCGAGCAGTACTTC.

This chain connects TRBV29-1 to TRBJ2-1; 7 nucleotides line up with TRBD2. CDR1 and CDR2 from the germline V gene are SQVTM and ANQGSEA. V was pared by 7 bases and J by 3 bases, with 3 bases of the junction left unmatched. The CDR3 sequence is 12 residues long. The DNA of the CDR3 is TGCAGCGCTCGGGAGGTCTACAATGAGCAGTTCTTC. It encodes CSAREVYNEQFF.

Concerning this clonotype itself: A much larger clone lies one base from this, so it may be a read error. CDR3 protein: CASSYGGAGTYNEQYF. The CDR3 DNA is TGTGCCAGCAGTTACGGGGGGGCTGGCACCTACAATGAGCAGTACTTC. The chain recombines TRBV6-6 with TRBJ2-1; a possible D gene is TRBD2 (7 bases). The tail of the sequence fits TRBJ2-7 better, so the J call may be wrong. The V gene's germline CDR1 is MNHNY and CDR2 SVGAGI (reference sequence). This CDR3 has 16 residues.

This clonotype appeared a few times. The CDR3 DNA sequence: TGTGCCAGCAGCCCAAATGGCGTAAATGTGGGTTATAGCAATCAGCCCCAGCATTTT. Translation gives CASSPNGVNVGYSNQPQHF. The rearrangement uses TRBV11-2 and TRBJ1-5; the D is unclear. V lost 5 bases and J 0 bases, leaving 23 bases between the germline ends. This CDR3 spans 19 amino acids. CDR1 and CDR2 (germline): SGHAT, FQNNGV.

This sequence joins TRBV4-3 and TRBJ2-4, with TRBD2 matching 7 bases. The CDR3 runs to 16 residues. With V trimmed by 1 base and J by 13 bases, 16 bases remained unmatched. Germline V gives CDR1 LGHNA, CDR2 YSLEER. For the CDR3, the DNA is TGCGCCAGCAGCCAAGTCCGGGACTATCCTACGTGGGAGCAGTACTTC. Protein product: CASSQVRDYPTWEQYF.

This clonotype was observed a handful of times. The chain couples TRBV7-9 to TRBJ2-5, with D unresolved. This CDR3 contains 12 residues. Germline lookup yields CDR1 SEHNR and CDR2 FQNEAQ (reference sequence). V was trimmed by 6 bases and J by 4 bases, leaving 9 bases between them. This CDR3 reads CASSPDGETQYF. Written as DNA, the CDR3 is TGTGCCAGCAGTCCGGACGGAGAGACCCAGTACTTC.

J is TRBJ2-7 and V is TRBV11-2; 9 nucleotides align to TRBD2. The CDR3 has 14 residues. Germline assignment: CDR1 SGHAT and CDR2 FQNNGV. The V and J ends lost 3 bases and 7 bases, in that order; junction bases with no gene match: 7. DNA for the CDR3: TGTGCCAGCAGCTTCGCGGGAGGGCCGTGGGAGCAGTACTTC. Its protein is CASSFAGGPWEQYF.

This clonotype has a single count. V is TRBV3-1 and J is TRBJ2-3; 14 bases agree with TRBD2. The junction had 3 bases not matched to a gene; V was cut back by 1 base and J by 0 bases. This CDR3 is 18 amino acids long. Germline CDR1 is LGHDT and CDR2 is YNNKEL (reference sequence). CDR3 in amino acids: CASSQGTSGGTSTDTQYF. CDR3 nucleotides: TGTGCCAGCAGCCAAGGGACTAGCGGGGGGACCAGCACAGATACGCAGTATTTT.

This rearrangement joins TRBV20-1 to TRBJ2-4; the match to TRBD2 covers 7 bases. V lost 3 bases to trimming and J lost 9 bases; unmatched junction nucleotides: 14. The V gene's germline CDR1 is DFQATT and CDR2 SNEGSKA (reference sequence). The CDR3 runs 15 residues. The CDR3 DNA sequence: TGCAGTGCTAGCCCGGGACTAACGGTTTCAGGCATTCAGTACTTC. Translating it yields CSASPGLTVSGIQYF.

As for this clonotype: Since a much larger clone is just one base distant, this may be a read error. This chain uses TRBV15 with TRBJ2-7, with TRBD1 as a possible D gene (6 bases). The V gene's germline CDR1 is LNHNV and CDR2 YYDKDF (reference sequence). The V end was cut by 3 bases, the J end by 12 bases, with 21 bases between. The CDR3 has 14 residues. The CDR3 protein is CATSREDSGETRYF. The CDR3 coding sequence is TGTGCCACCAGCAGGGAGGACAGTGGGGAGACCCGGTACTTC.

V and J are TRBV27 and TRBJ1-2; maybe TRBD1 (6 bases). Looked up from germline, CDR1 is MNHEY and CDR2 is SMNVEV (reference sequence). The CDR3 consists of 13 residues. Between the trimmed V and J ends, which lost 2 bases and 8 bases, there was a span of 12 bases. This CDR3 reads CASSLSSRGGYTF. CDR3 in DNA: TGTGCCAGCAGTTTAAGTTCCAGGGGAGGCTACACCTTC.

The chain couples TRBV5-1 to TRBJ2-5, with 10 bases that match TRBD2. V lost 0 bases to trimming and J lost 11 bases; unmatched junction nucleotides: 13. CDR1 is SGHRS and CDR2 is YFSETQ in the germline V gene. The CDR3 loop spans 16 amino acids. The CDR3 is CASSLGAGGPKGEQYF. For the CDR3, the DNA is TGCGCCAGCAGCTTGGGAGCGGGAGGGCCGAAGGGTGAGCAGTACTTC.

This chain uses TRBV20-1 with TRBJ1-4, with 7 nucleotides matching TRBD1. The CDR3 sequence is 14 residues long. Germline trimming cut 1 base from V and 6 bases from J; bases unmatched to any gene: 5. Germline V lookup: CDR1 DFQATT, CDR2 SNEGSKA (reference sequence). The CDR3 is CSARGFGTDEKLFF. In nucleotides, the CDR3 is TGCAGTGCTAGAGGGTTCGGGACAGATGAAAAACTGTTTTTT.

The rearrangement links TRBV7-2 to TRBJ1-2; weak D call: TRBD1 (5 bases). The CDR3 is 14 residues long. Deletions cut 1 base from V and 8 bases from J, with 14 bases between. CDR1 SGHTA and CDR2 FQGNSA come from the germline V gene. CDR3 bases: TGTGCCAGCAGCTTAGGGCAGGGTACCGGCGGCTACACCTTC. Translated, it gives CASSLGQGTGGYTF. The full variable domain, its missing parts supplied by reference TRBV7-2 and TRBJ1-2, is GAGVSQSPSNKVTEKGKDVELRCDPISGHTALYWYRQSLGQGLEFLIYFQGNSAPDKSGLPSDRFSAERTGGSVSTLTIQRTQQEDSAVYLCASSLGQGTGGYTFGSGTRLTVV.

The V and J genes are TRBV20-1 and TRBJ2-3; tentatively, D is TRBD1 (5 bases). The CDR3 consists of 14 residues. V lost 2 bases, J lost 8 bases, and 17 bases lay in between. Germline CDR1 and CDR2: DFQATT and SNEGSKA (reference sequence). The CDR3 nucleotides are TGCAGTGCTAGAAAACCGACAGTCCTTGTTACGCAGTATTTT. This translates into CSARKPTVLVTQYF.

Ten or more counts support this clonotype. The V and J genes are TRBV20-1 and TRBJ2-1; 7 positions agree with TRBD2. CDR3 length: 14 amino acids. Germline values: CDR1 DFQATT, CDR2 SNEGSKA (reference sequence). The V gene end was trimmed by 5 bases and the J gene end by 7 bases; junction bases not matched to a gene: 11. CDR3 residues: CSASPAGASNEQFF. As DNA, the CDR3 is TGCAGTGCTTCCCCTGCGGGAGCATCGAATGAGCAGTTCTTC.

This clonotype has only a few counts. The chain is built from TRBV20-1 and TRBJ2-3; 11 positions match TRBD2. The CDR3 totals 17 residues. Germline V gene data show CDR1 as DFQATT and CDR2 as SNEGSKA (reference sequence). Trimming at V came to 3 bases and at J to 3 bases, leaving 11 bases not matched to a gene. The CDR3 DNA follows: TGCAGTGCTAGTTGGGAGCTAGCGGGAGGTGGGACAGATACGCAGTATTTT. Its protein product is CSASWELAGGGTDTQYF.

This clonotype was observed a few times. The J gene is TRBJ1-5, the V gene TRBV28; 8 nucleotides align to TRBD1. In germline, CDR1 is MDHEN, CDR2 SYDVKM. Trimming removed 6 bases from V and 0 bases from J; junction bases left unmatched: 4. The CDR3 loop spans 15 amino acids. The CDR3 bases are TGTGCCAGCAGCCGGGACAGGATTAGCAATCAGCCCCAGCATTTT. Its translation: CASSRDRISNQPQHF. The variable domain in full, completed from reference TRBV28 and TRBJ1-5, reads DVKVTQSSRYLVKRTGEKVFLECVQDMDHENMFWYRQDPGLGLRLIYFSYDVKMKEKGDIPEGYSVSREKKERFSLILESASTNQTSMYLCASSRDRISNQPQHFGDGTRLSIL.